A single sample is the source of the 27 T cell receptor beta chains below, sequenced in a study of blood T cell repertoires in COVID-19. Assay: immunoSEQ multiplex PCR; the TCRdb copy retains only in-frame clones and omits some. The sample has 72,000 or so clones; about 80% are singletons. What was sequenced was peripheral blood. Every receptor here comes from a man between 65 and 85 years old who had recovered from COVID-19.

CDR3 residues: CASSSRPTVQETQYF. As DNA, the CDR3 is TGTGCCAGCAGTTCCCGACCAACAGTTCAAGAGACCCAGTACTTC. V gene TRBV27 combines with J gene TRBJ2-5; no firm D call. Trimming removed 4 bases at V and 2 bases at J, with 14 bases between. The CDR3 runs 15 residues. Looked up from germline, CDR1 is MNHEY and CDR2 is SMNVEV (reference sequence).

V gene TRBV5-1 combines with J gene TRBJ2-1; 10 bases align to TRBD2. Germline V lookup: CDR1 SGHRS, CDR2 YFSETQ. Germline trimming cut 2 bases from V and 1 base from J; bases unmatched to any gene: 6. This CDR3 is built from 17 residues. Written as DNA, the CDR3 is TGCGCCAGCAGCTTAGTCAGCGGGAGGGTGTCCTACAATGAGCAGTTCTTC. Its translation: CASSLVSGRVSYNEQFF.

The chain combines TRBV12-3 or TRBV12-4 with TRBJ1-2; the D is unclear. With 3 bases removed from V and 4 bases from J, the gap between germline ends came to 6 bases. This CDR3 comprises 12 residues. The CDR3 nucleotides are TGTGCCAGCAGTTTTCCCTTCTATGGCTACACCTTC. As protein: CASSFPFYGYTF.

The chain links TRBV20-1 to TRBJ2-7, with D possibly being TRBD2 (6 bases). Germline CDR1 DFQATT, CDR2 SNEGSKA (reference sequence). This CDR3 contains 15 residues. Trimming pared 3 bases from V and 5 bases from J, leaving 20 bases between. The CDR3 nucleotides read TGCAGTGCTAGTAGCCCACAACAGCGGGCCCACGAGCAGTACTTC. It encodes CSASSPQQRAHEQYF.

The gene calls are TRBV21-1 and TRBJ1-5; the table's TRBD1 call for D was not verified on the DNA. TRBV21-1 is tagged as a pseudogene. This CDR3 has 14 amino acids. This CDR3 is CASSKGAGNQPQHF. In nucleotides, the CDR3 is TGTGCCAGCAGCAAAGGGGCAGGGAATCAGCCCCAGCATTTT.

This chain uses TRBV2 with TRBJ2-7; TRBD1 matches 8 bases. Trimming removed 5 bases from V and 0 bases from J; junction bases left unmatched: 6. From germline, CDR1 is SNHLY and CDR2 FYNNEI. CDR3 length: 15 residues. The CDR3 reads CASSLDRGDSYEQYF. The CDR3 DNA reads TGTGCCAGCAGTTTAGACAGGGGAGACTCCTACGAGCAGTACTTC.

The genes are TRBV2 and TRBJ1-4; D is possibly TRBD1 (6 bases). V lost 6 bases and J lost 6, with 14 bases in between. The length of the CDR3 is 14 residues. Germline-derived CDR1 and CDR2 are SNHLY and FYNNEI. The CDR3 protein is CASRLQGLYEKLFF. The CDR3 DNA reads TGTGCCAGCAGACTACAGGGTTTATATGAAAAACTGTTTTTT.

The chain uses TRBV7-2 and TRBJ1-3; D not resolved. With 1 base removed from V and 0 bases from J, the gap between germline ends came to 10 bases. Per the germline V gene, CDR1 is SGHTA and CDR2 is FQGNSA. The length of the CDR3 is 16 residues. This CDR3 reads CASSLVGTISGNTIYF. The CDR3 nucleotides read TGTGCCAGCAGCTTAGTTGGTACAATCTCTGGAAACACCATATATTTT.

This clone has just a few counts. The chain joins TRBV28 to TRBJ2-1, with TRBD2 identical over 7 bases. With V trimmed by 3 bases and J by 2 bases, 4 bases remained unmatched. The CDR3 contains 15 residues. The germline gives CDR1 MDHEN, CDR2 SYDVKM. In nucleotides, the CDR3 is TGTGCCAGCAGTTTTCGGCGGGGGACCTACAATGAGCAGTTCTTC. Protein: CASSFRRGTYNEQFF. Supplemented by reference TRBV28 and TRBJ2-1, the full variable domain reads DVKVTQSSRYLVKRTGEKVFLECVQDMDHENMFWYRQDPGLGLRLIYFSYDVKMKEKGDIPEGYSVSREKKERFSLILESASTNQTSMYLCASSFRRGTYNEQFFGPGTRLTVL.

The chain employs TRBV18 and TRBJ2-7; the match to TRBD2 covers 7 bases. The germline CDR1 and CDR2 sequences are KGHSH and LQKENI. Germline trimming cut 1 base from V and 2 bases from J; bases unmatched to any gene: 8. The CDR3 covers 16 residues. The CDR3 bases are TGTGCCAGCTCACCACAGAGCGATCGGGGGGCCTACGAGCAGTACTTC. It encodes CASSPQSDRGAYEQYF.

CDR3 loop: CATSDSGTGGRGYTF. The DNA for the CDR3 is TGTGCCACCAGTGATTCGGGGACAGGGGGGCGGGGCTACACCTTC. V gene TRBV24-1 combines with J gene TRBJ1-2; the match to TRBD1 covers 11 bases. The V gene's germline CDR1 is KGHDR and CDR2 SFDVKD. The CDR3 runs 15 residues. V trimming: 2 bases; J trimming: 8 bases; junction bases outside the gene matches: 6.

This sequence joins TRBV7-8 and TRBJ1-5, with TRBD1 matching over 7 bases. Germline loops: CDR1 SGHVS, CDR2 FQNEAQ. V dropped 4 bases and J dropped 6; count of bases not matched to a gene: 9. The CDR3 is 15 residues long. In DNA form, the CDR3 reads TGTGCCAGCAGCTCTTACAGGGGCCCAAGTCAGCCCCAGCATTTT. It codes for CASSSYRGPSQPQHF.

There are a few counts of this clone. This rearrangement joins TRBV19 to TRBJ1-4, with 7 bases fitting TRBD1. Germline V gives CDR1 LNHDA, CDR2 SQIVND (reference sequence). The CDR3 spans 15 residues. Trimming at V came to 4 bases and at J to 0 bases, leaving 2 bases not matched to a gene. DNA of the CDR3: TGTGCCAGTAGTAGGGACAGTGCAACTAATGAAAAACTGTTTTTT. Its translation is CASSRDSATNEKLFF.

The V and J genes are TRBV6-5 and TRBJ1-4, with D possibly being TRBD1 (5 bases). Deletions cut 4 bases from V and 5 bases from J, with 14 bases between. The CDR3 contains 15 residues. CDR1 and CDR2 from the germline V gene are MNHEY and SVGAGI. Written as DNA, the CDR3 is TGTGCCAGCAGTTCTCCCCGGGGGGTGAATGAAAAACTGTTTTTT. It codes for CASSSPRGVNEKLFF.

The chain couples TRBV19 to TRBJ2-7; TRBD1 is a possible D gene (6 bases). The germline V gene encodes CDR1 LNHDA and CDR2 SQIVND (reference sequence). The V end was cut by 3 bases, the J end by 3 bases, with 12 bases between. This CDR3 region has 14 residues. The CDR3 sequence is CASSIQAGDYEQYF. CDR3 DNA: TGTGCCAGTAGTATTCAGGCAGGGGACTACGAGCAGTACTTC.

The V call is TRBV21-1, the J call TRBJ2-5; TRBD1 reflects the table's D call only, with no check against the DNA. TRBV21-1 is a pseudogene locus. The CDR3 is 23 residues long. CDR3 bases: TGTGCCAGCAGCAAAGCGCTTCGTTCCAATTCTGGGACCGGGACACCTAACCAAGAGACCCAGTACTTC. Amino acid sequence: CASSKALRSNSGTGTPNQETQYF.

The chain carries TRBV6-6 and TRBJ1-1, with TRBD1 matching over 9 bases. After removal of 5 bases from V and 2 bases from J, the junction contained 3 bases not matched to a gene. Germline V gene lookup returns CDR1 MNHNY and CDR2 SVGAGI (reference sequence). The CDR3 extends over 14 amino acids. CDR3 loop: CASSPGQGNTEAFF. Here the CDR3 DNA reads TGTGCCAGCAGTCCGGGACAGGGCAACACTGAAGCTTTCTTT.

This clone came up a few times. This sequence joins TRBV5-1 and TRBJ2-3; TRBD2 aligns across 8 bases. The V segment lost 4 bases and the J segment 2 bases; nucleotides outside the gene matches: 6. Germline values: CDR1 SGHRS, CDR2 YFSETQ. The CDR3 is 15 amino acids. The CDR3 loop reads CASSRAGAYTDTQYF. CDR3 in DNA: TGCGCCAGCAGCCGAGCGGGGGCGTACACAGATACGCAGTATTTT.

The J gene is TRBJ2-5, the V gene TRBV5-1; D not resolved. Looked up from germline, CDR1 is SGHRS and CDR2 is YFSETQ. V gave up 1 base and J gave up 1 base, with 8 bases separating them. The CDR3 spans 14 residues. CDR3 protein: CASSLPGPQETQYF. CDR3 nucleotides: TGCGCCAGCAGCTTGCCAGGCCCCCAAGAGACCCAGTACTTC. The whole variable domain, filled in from reference TRBV5-1 and TRBJ2-5, reads KAGVTQTPRYLIKTRGQQVTLSCSPISGHRSVSWYQQTPGQGLQFLFEYFSETQRNKGNFPGRFSGRQFSNSRSEMNVSTLELGDSALYLCASSLPGPQETQYFGPGTRLLVL.

The rearrangement joins TRBV4-1 to TRBJ2-3; 7 bases map to TRBD2. V shed 0 bases and J 6 bases; nucleotides not matched to a gene: 9. This CDR3 region has 16 residues. Germline V gives CDR1 MGHRA, CDR2 YSYEKL. The CDR3 nucleotides read TGCGCCAGCAGCCAAGATCAGATGGGGCGGGAGGATACGCAGTATTTT. Encoded protein: CASSQDQMGREDTQYF.

The V call is TRBV6-6, the J call TRBJ2-7, with 11 bases aligning to TRBD2. Germline CDR1 MNHNY, CDR2 SVGAGI (reference sequence). The CDR3 is made up of 16 amino acids. V lost 2 bases and J lost 3; bases outside the gene matches: 6. CDR3 nucleotide sequence: TGTGCCAGCAGTTACGGGCTAGCGGGGGGTTACTACGAGCAGTACTTC. It is translated as CASSYGLAGGYYEQYF.

The rearrangement joins TRBV6-2 or TRBV6-3 to TRBJ1-1; weak D call: TRBD1 (6 bases). V was shortened by 6 bases and J by 5 bases, with 13 bases between the two germline ends. CDR1 and CDR2 (germline): MNHEY, SVGEGT. The CDR3 has 13 residues. Here the CDR3 reads CASSEQGGTEAFF. In nucleotides, the CDR3 is TGTGCCAGCAGCGAACAGGGTGGGACTGAAGCTTTCTTT.

Worth noting for this clone: Sequence at one end of the junction differs from germline and may be a read error. This chain connects TRBV6-1 to TRBJ2-5; D unresolved. This CDR3 region has 13 residues. Germline V lookup: CDR1 MNHNS, CDR2 SASEGT. The CDR3 region is CASREVRRGTQYF. The CDR3 bases are TGTGCCAGCAGAGAAGTTCGGCGAGGGACCCAGTACTTC.

V is TRBV18 and J is TRBJ2-1; possible D gene TRBD2, 6 bases. The CDR3 is 17 amino acids. The V end was cut by 2 bases, the J end by 0 bases, with 14 bases between. Germline CDR1 and CDR2: KGHSH and LQKENI. In nucleotides, the CDR3 is TGTGCCAGCTCACCAGTTCGGGGGACCAGCTCCTACAATGAGCAGTTCTTC. Translation: CASSPVRGTSSYNEQFF. Full variable domain (missing parts from reference TRBV18 and TRBJ2-1): NAGVMQNPRHLVRRRGQEARLRCSPMKGHSHVYWYRQLPEEGLKFMVYLQKENIIDESGMPKERFSAEFPKEGPSILRIQQVVRGDSAAYFCASSPVRGTSSYNEQFFGPGTRLTVL.

The J gene is TRBJ2-7, the V gene TRBV7-9, with a weak D call TRBD1 (6 bases). The CDR3 extends over 15 amino acids. CDR1 SEHNR and CDR2 FQNEAQ come from the germline V gene (reference sequence). Deletions cut 5 bases from V and 2 bases from J, with 16 bases between. The CDR3 protein is CASSPYGGGAYEQYF. In nucleotides, the CDR3 is TGTGCCAGCAGCCCGTATGGTGGGGGCGCCTACGAGCAGTACTTC.

The V gene is TRBV6-1, the J gene TRBJ2-7; no clear D. Per the germline V gene, CDR1 is MNHNS and CDR2 is SASEGT. Trimming cost V 2 bases and J 1 base, with 9 bases left between them. This CDR3 has 14 residues. In DNA, the CDR3 is TGTGCCAGCAGTGAATTCGACATTTCCTACGAGCAGTACTTC. Protein product: CASSEFDISYEQYF.

This chain uses TRBV19 with TRBJ1-4; TRBD1 matches at 7 bases. J was trimmed by 2 bases and V by 7 bases; bases with no gene match: 10. The CDR3 covers 16 residues. Germline V gene sequence: CDR1 LNHDA, CDR2 SQIVND (reference sequence). CDR3: CASIASGGSTNEKLFF. As DNA, the CDR3 is TGTGCCAGTATCGCCTCAGGGGGATCGACTAATGAAAAACTGTTTTTT.